The 30 T cell receptor beta chains presented below share a single source sample, sequenced in a study of T cells in Graves' hyperthyroidism and ophthalmopathy. TCR beta CDR3 regions were amplified from RNA. First-round RT-PCR with HTBI primers amplified the TCR CDR3 region. TCRdb re-called the multiplex PCR reads through MiXCR, storing one row per CDR3 protein. This sample carries approximately 490,000 distinct CDR3 sequences, roughly 22% of them seen once, and the ten largest clones take about 53%. Sequences were obtained from blood. The receptor source for this set is a woman between 65 and 79 years old with Graves' ophthalmopathy.

This clonotype came up a few times. V usage is TRBV19 and J usage is TRBJ1-5; D remains ambiguous. This CDR3 is 13 amino acids long. CDR1 LNHDA and CDR2 SQIVND come from the germline V gene (reference sequence). The ends were cut back, 8 bases at V and 2 bases at J, with 10 bases in the middle. The CDR3 is CASGEGGNQPQHF. CDR3 DNA sequence: TGTGCCAGTGGGGAGGGAGGCAATCAGCCCCAGCATTTT.

This clonotype was observed many times. The rearrangement joins TRBV12-3 or TRBV12-4 to TRBJ1-1; possibly TRBD1 for D (5 bases). This CDR3 has 12 residues. V lost 8 bases, J lost 5 bases, and 12 bases lay in between. The chain's CDR3 is CASAQGATEAFF. The CDR3, as DNA: TGTGCCAGCGCCCAAGGGGCGACTGAAGCTTTCTTT.

Ten or more counts support this clonotype. The V gene is TRBV6-2 or TRBV6-3, the J gene TRBJ1-1, with D unresolved. CDR1 MNHEY and CDR2 SVGEGT come from the germline V gene. This CDR3 is built from 15 residues. Trimming removed 3 bases from V and 5 bases from J, with 16 bases in between. In DNA, the CDR3 is TGTGCCAGCAGTTATATGGGATCCGCCTTAACTGAAGCTTTCTTT. Translation gives CASSYMGSALTEAFF.

The chain combines TRBV5-1 with TRBJ2-3, with 10 positions matching TRBD2. The CDR3 is 17 amino acids. Germline lookup yields CDR1 SGHRS and CDR2 YFSETQ. Unmatched junction bases numbered 8, after V lost 4 bases and J lost 0 bases. The CDR3 coding sequence is TGCGCCAGCAGCATGAGGACTAGCGGACCTAGCACAGATACGCAGTATTTT. Translated, it gives CASSMRTSGPSTDTQYF. The entire variable domain, with the rest obtained from reference TRBV5-1 and TRBJ2-3, is as follows: KAGVTQTPRYLIKTRGQQVTLSCSPISGHRSVSWYQQTPGQGLQFLFEYFSETQRNKGNFPGRFSGRQFSNSRSEMNVSTLELGDSALYLCASSMRTSGPSTDTQYFGPGTRLTVL.

This clonotype was counted at least ten times. The CDR3 reads CASSQGPATTYEQYF. The CDR3 DNA follows: TGTGCCAGCAGCCAAGGTCCAGCGACTACGTACGAGCAGTACTTC. The chain joins TRBV3-1 to TRBJ2-7; weak D call: TRBD2 (5 bases). Germline CDR1 reads LGHDT; CDR2 reads YNNKEL (reference sequence). The V end was cut by 1 base, the J end by 4 bases, with 14 bases between. The CDR3 has 15 residues.

The V call is TRBV20-1, the J call TRBJ1-6; weak D call: TRBD1 (6 bases). The CDR3 is 17 amino acids. The germline V gene has CDR1 DFQATT and CDR2 SNEGSKA (reference sequence). Trimming pared 0 bases from V and 0 bases from J, leaving 12 bases between. In DNA form, the CDR3 reads TGCAGTGCTAGAGATGACAGGCAAAGCTCCTATAATTCACCCCTCCACTTT. Residues: CSARDDRQSSYNSPLHF.

This clonotype was observed a handful of times. The V call is TRBV13, the J call TRBJ1-1; possible D gene TRBD1, 6 bases. Between the trimmed V and J ends, which lost 7 bases and 7 bases, there was a span of 16 bases. The CDR3 loop spans 13 amino acids. Germline CDR1 PRHDT, CDR2 FYEKMQ (reference sequence). DNA of the CDR3: TGTGCCAGCACCCCCAGGGGTGTTGGTGAAGCTTTCTTT. Protein sequence: CASTPRGVGEAFF.

The sample holds a few counts of this clonotype. This chain uses TRBV10-3 with TRBJ2-5; 12 bases align to TRBD2. The CDR3 has 15 amino acids. CDR1 and CDR2 (germline): ENHRY, SYGVKD. V dropped 2 bases and J dropped 5; count of bases not matched to a gene: 3. CDR3 loop: CAISEGLAGRETQYF. In nucleotides, the CDR3 is TGTGCCATCAGTGAGGGACTAGCGGGACGGGAGACCCAGTACTTC.

This clonotype was counted ten times or more. V usage is TRBV2 and J usage is TRBJ2-7; no firm D call. The CDR3 contains 15 residues. Germline lookup yields CDR1 SNHLY and CDR2 FYNNEI. V gave up 3 bases and J gave up 3 bases, with 15 bases separating them. The CDR3 loop reads CASSERPGSHYEQYF. The CDR3 DNA sequence: TGTGCCAGCAGTGAGCGTCCCGGGTCGCACTACGAGCAGTACTTC. The variable domain in full, with the rest retrieved from reference TRBV2 and TRBJ2-7, is EPEVTQTPSHQVTQMGQEVILRCVPISNHLYFYWYRQILGQKVEFLVSFYNNEISEKSEIFDDQFSVERPDGSNFTLKIRSTKLEDSAMYFCASSERPGSHYEQYFGPGTRLTVT.

There are a few counts of this clonotype. This rearrangement joins TRBV15 to TRBJ2-4, with D tentatively TRBD1 (7 bases). Trimming stripped 1 base from V and 12 bases from J, with 19 bases between. The CDR3 spans 15 residues. The V gene's germline CDR1 is LNHNV and CDR2 YYDKDF (reference sequence). CDR3 nucleotide sequence: TGTGCCACCAGCAGAGCTGGGGCAGGAGGGACAGATCAGTACTTC. This encodes CATSRAGAGGTDQYF.

This clonotype appeared once. CDR3 bases: TGTGCTAGTGGTTTAACAGGAGGGGGCCACGAGCAGTACTTC. As protein: CASGLTGGGHEQYF. V is TRBV12-5 and J is TRBJ2-7, with D possibly being TRBD1 (7 bases). The CDR3 is made up of 14 amino acids. Trimming removed 3 bases at V and 5 bases at J, with 14 bases between. Germline lookup yields CDR1 LGHNT and CDR2 FRNRAP.

The chain is built from TRBV20-1 and TRBJ2-4; the D gene is possibly TRBD1 (6 bases). Trimming left V 3 bases short and J 6 bases short, with 18 bases between. Germline assignment: CDR1 DFQATT and CDR2 SNEGSKA (reference sequence). This CDR3 spans 15 amino acids. CDR3 sequence (DNA): TGCAGTGCTAGTCGGGACAATCTGGTTGGAAACATTCAGTACTTC. The encoded protein is CSASRDNLVGNIQYF.

This clonotype has at least ten counts. The chain has TRBV28 and TRBJ1-2; D gene uncertain. This CDR3 is 13 amino acids long. Germline V gene lookup returns CDR1 MDHEN and CDR2 SYDVKM. Deletions cut 7 bases from V and 7 bases from J, with 16 bases between. CDR3 residues: CASNPSEESGYTF. CDR3 coding DNA: TGTGCCAGCAACCCGTCGGAAGAGAGTGGCTACACCTTC.

The rearrangement uses TRBV5-1 and TRBJ1-3; the match to TRBD1 covers 7 bases. Germline CDR1 SGHRS, CDR2 YFSETQ. The ends lost 4 bases at V and 0 bases at J; junction bases unmatched: 4. The CDR3 runs 15 residues. CDR3 sequence reads: CASSKDRISGNTIYF. The CDR3 coding sequence is TGCGCCAGCAGCAAGGACAGGATCTCTGGAAACACCATATATTTT.

Only a few counts were recorded for this clonotype. The rearrangement uses TRBV2 and TRBJ2-7; 9 bases are shared with TRBD2. Trimming took 7 bases from V and 6 from J; bases not matched to a gene: 13. This CDR3 region has 15 residues. Germline assignment: CDR1 SNHLY and CDR2 FYNNEI. The CDR3 region is CASIPHSGSLGEQYF. The CDR3 bases are TGTGCCAGCATCCCCCATAGCGGGAGCCTAGGCGAGCAGTACTTC. The variable domain in full, completed from reference TRBV2 and TRBJ2-7, reads EPEVTQTPSHQVTQMGQEVILRCVPISNHLYFYWYRQILGQKVEFLVSFYNNEISEKSEIFDDQFSVERPDGSNFTLKIRSTKLEDSAMYFCASIPHSGSLGEQYFGPGTRLTVT.

The sample holds a few counts of this clonotype. The rearrangement uses TRBV30 and TRBJ1-5; D possibly corresponds to TRBD1 (5 bases). V lost 2 bases, J lost 3 bases, and 11 bases lay in between. The CDR3 totals 14 residues. In germline, CDR1 is GTSNPN, CDR2 SVGIG (reference sequence). As DNA, the CDR3 is TGTGCCTGGAGTCCGGGACGGTTCAATCAGCCCCAGCATTTT. It codes for CAWSPGRFNQPQHF. The entire variable domain, with the rest obtained from reference TRBV30 and TRBJ1-5, is as follows: SQTIHQWPATLVQPVGSPLSLECTVEGTSNPNLYWYRQAAGRGLQLLFYSVGIGQISSEVPQNLSASRPQDRQFILSSKKLLLSDSGFYLCAWSPGRFNQPQHFGDGTRLSIL.

V and J are TRBV29-1 and TRBJ2-1, with D hard to call. V was trimmed by 4 bases and J by 5 bases, leaving 24 bases between them. The CDR3 extends over 17 amino acids. The germline V gene encodes CDR1 SQVTM and CDR2 ANQGSEA. The CDR3 DNA follows: TGCAGCGTTGCGTGGTTTAGTGGAATTCCCACACACAATGAGCAGTTCTTC. This gives the protein CSVAWFSGIPTHNEQFF.

This clonotype was counted at least ten times. J is TRBJ1-2 and V is TRBV2; D might be TRBD1 (6 bases). Trimming removed 0 bases from V and 2 bases from J, with 16 bases in between. The CDR3 is 17 residues long. Germline V gene lookup returns CDR1 SNHLY and CDR2 FYNNEI. Written as DNA, the CDR3 is TGTGCCAGCAGTGAAGCTGTGTCGGGGGGCGCAAACTATGGCTACACCTTC. Translating gives CASSEAVSGGANYGYTF.

In its sample, this clonotype was seen many times. This chain links TRBV3-1 with TRBJ2-5; D gene uncertain. Per the germline V gene, CDR1 is LGHDT and CDR2 is YNNKEL (reference sequence). V was cut by 1 base and J by 3 bases, with 6 bases left in between. The CDR3 loop spans 13 amino acids. The chain's CDR3 is CASSQGPEETQYF. For the CDR3, the DNA is TGTGCCAGCAGCCAAGGACCCGAAGAGACCCAGTACTTC.

In its sample, this clonotype was seen a few times. The V and J genes are TRBV3-1 and TRBJ2-1; 13 bases are a match to TRBD2. This CDR3 has 16 residues. The ends lost 4 bases at V and 6 bases at J; junction bases unmatched: 6. Germline V gives CDR1 LGHDT, CDR2 YNNKEL (reference sequence). The CDR3 DNA reads TGTGCCAGCAGCCCCGGACTAGCGGGAGTAGGCAATGAGCAGTTCTTC. Its protein is CASSPGLAGVGNEQFF.

As DNA, the CDR3 is TGTGCCAGCAGCTTACGGAATCCTAACTATGGCTACACCTTC. Its translation is CASSLRNPNYGYTF. The chain recombines TRBV7-2 with TRBJ1-2; the D is unclear. The CDR3 length is 14 residues. V lost 2 bases and J 0 bases, leaving 7 bases between the germline ends. Germline V gene sequence: CDR1 SGHTA, CDR2 FQGNSA.

The sample holds many counts of this clonotype. V is TRBV10-3 and J is TRBJ2-7; D possibly corresponds to TRBD2 (5 bases). The V and J ends lost 9 bases and 0 bases respectively, with 9 bases between them. Per the germline V gene, CDR1 is ENHRY and CDR2 is SYGVKD. The CDR3 covers 12 residues. As DNA, the CDR3 is TGTGCCATACGGGGAAGCTCCTACGAGCAGTACTTC. It encodes CAIRGSSYEQYF.

This clonotype has only a few counts. The chain combines TRBV19 with TRBJ2-7; 7 bases agree with TRBD1. The CDR3 consists of 13 residues. V dropped 4 bases and J dropped 4; count of bases not matched to a gene: 4. Germline V CDR1 and CDR2: LNHDA, SQIVND (reference sequence). The CDR3 DNA reads as TGTGCCAGTAGTACAGCCAGGGGGTACGAGCAGTACTTC. It translates to CASSTARGYEQYF.

The genes are TRBV7-3 and TRBJ2-1; 10 nucleotides agree with TRBD2. The J segment lost 5 bases and the V segment lost 2 bases, leaving 3 bases of the junction unmatched. The CDR3 has 15 amino acids. CDR1 is SGHTA, CDR2 FQGTGA, per germline. CDR3 sequence: CASSLGGLADNEQFF. In DNA, the CDR3 is TGTGCCAGCAGCTTAGGAGGACTAGCGGACAATGAGCAGTTCTTC.

The V gene is TRBV5-5, the J gene TRBJ2-2; tentative D call: TRBD1 (6 bases). The CDR3 is made up of 16 amino acids. Germline CDR1 and CDR2: SGHKS and YYEKEE (reference sequence). Deletions cut 1 base from V and 1 base from J, with 11 bases between. CDR3 region: CASSLPLTGNTGELFF. The CDR3, as DNA: TGTGCCAGCAGCTTGCCCCTGACAGGGAACACCGGGGAGCTGTTTTTT.

The sample holds a few counts of this clonotype. This chain connects TRBV11-2 to TRBJ1-1; D remains ambiguous. This CDR3 region has 14 residues. Trimming stripped 7 bases from V and 6 bases from J, with 18 bases between. Germline V CDR1 and CDR2: SGHAT, FQNNGV. This CDR3 is CASNNRRGAAEAFF. The CDR3 DNA reads as TGTGCCAGCAACAATAGACGGGGTGCAGCTGAAGCTTTCTTT.

This clonotype came up a few times. The chain recombines TRBV5-1 with TRBJ2-7; D ambiguous. The germline V gene encodes CDR1 SGHRS and CDR2 YFSETQ. The CDR3 covers 15 residues. Between the trimmed V and J ends, which lost 1 base and 6 bases, there was a span of 17 bases. CDR3 residues: CASSLSGSLWGEQYF. In nucleotides, the CDR3 is TGCGCCAGCAGCTTGTCCGGGTCCCTTTGGGGCGAGCAGTACTTC.

This clonotype was seen more than once but under ten times. This sequence joins TRBV5-5 and TRBJ2-7, with 13 bases aligning to TRBD2. The V gene's germline CDR1 is SGHKS and CDR2 YYEKEE (reference sequence). V lost 2 bases, J lost 7 bases, and 12 bases stayed unmatched. The CDR3 sequence is 17 residues long. The CDR3 loop reads CASSFFRTSGSPREQYF. For the CDR3, the DNA is TGTGCCAGCAGCTTTTTCCGGACTAGCGGGAGCCCTCGGGAGCAGTACTTC.

In the case of this clonotype: With a much larger clone just one base away, this may be a read error. The rearrangement uses TRBV2 and TRBJ1-1; D not resolved. The ends were cut back, 8 bases at V and 6 bases at J, with 19 bases in the middle. The germline V gene encodes CDR1 SNHLY and CDR2 FYNNEI. The CDR3 is 14 residues long. The CDR3 DNA sequence: TGTGCCAGCCTGACATGGACCACGGGCGCTGAAGCTTTCTTT. Protein sequence: CASLTWTTGAEAFF.

This clonotype has a count of ten or more. V gene TRBV24-1 combines with J gene TRBJ1-1; unclear D gene. Trimming removed 3 bases at V and 0 bases at J, with 4 bases between. Germline V lookup: CDR1 KGHDR, CDR2 SFDVKD. CDR3 length: 13 residues. In DNA, the CDR3 is TGTGCCACCAGTGATAGGCTGAACACTGAAGCTTTCTTT. Protein sequence: CATSDRLNTEAFF.